This record looks at one T cell receptor beta chain sequence and its context. What it recognizes is unknown. This sample stems from a study of post-analysis software for immune sequencing data. Study-wide context: There were relapsing-remitting, secondary progressive and progressive-relapsing multiple sclerosis among the disease courses included. Study observations and caveats: The normalized Chao1 diversity of multiple sclerosis patients was significantly lower than that of controls. By F measure, samples from a shared preparation batch strongly co-clustered.

Unique molecular identifiers featured in each of the TCR beta cDNA libraries. cDNA molecules numbering 400,000 to 550,000 came from about 0.94 to 9.7 million T cells. TCRdb analysed the PCR reads with MiXCR anew, one entry per CDR3 protein. The sample includes roughly 800,000 distinct CDR3 sequences, about 43% of them seen just once. Sequenced material: blood. This sequence was found in a girl between 10 and 17 years old with multiple sclerosis.

CDR3 protein: CASSYSTTYEQYF. CDR3 DNA: TGTGCCAGCAGTTACTCGACAACCTACGAGCAGTACTTC. The V and J genes are TRBV6-6 and TRBJ2-7; D remains ambiguous. From germline, CDR1 is MNHNY and CDR2 SVGAGI (reference sequence). The V end was cut by 0 bases, the J end by 2 bases, with 5 bases between. CDR3 size: 13 residues.